These T cell receptor beta chains were read from a single sample in a study of control samples from healthy donors and cancer patients. The repertoire was sequenced with immunoSEQ multiplex PCR; TCRdb's copy has only in-frame clones and lacks some. Of 100,000 to 120,000 clones in the sample, approximately 88% were seen once. The sequenced sample was PBMCs. The receptors stem from a woman in her sixties with lung cancer. Each CDR3 is given with its conserved first and last residue. The D gene is left open where the match is weak. Only some rows state a clone size, as once, few, many or a class for expanded clones.

clone size	J gene	D gene	V gene	CDR3 protein	CDR3 DNA
-	TRBJ2-7	TRBD2	TRBV6-5	CASRGGGQFNF	TGTGCCAGCAGAGGCGGGGGGCAATTTAACTTC
-	TRBJ1-1	-	TRBV27	CASSYLSGANTEAFF	TGTGCCAGCAGTTACCTTTCAGGAGCGAACACTGAAGCTTTCTTT
-	TRBJ2-5	TRBD2	TRBV27	CASSTSRDMPQYF	TGTGCCAGCTCGACTAGCCGGGATATGCCCCAGTACTTC
-	TRBJ1-1	TRBD1	TRBV9	CASSAGQGGHLDTEAFF	TGTGCCAGCAGCGCCGGACAGGGGGGTCACCTTGACACTGAAGCTTTCTTT
-	TRBJ2-4	TRBD1	TRBV18	CASSPLPPGQEAKNIQYF	TGTGCCAGCTCGCCACTTCCTCCGGGACAGGAGGCCAAAAACATTCAGTACTTC
-	TRBJ2-3	-	TRBV7-2	CASSLAAGVDTQYF	TGTGCCAGCAGCTTAGCAGCAGGGGTTGATACGCAGTATTTT
few	TRBJ2-3	-	TRBV12-3/TRBV12-4	CASIQRPTDTQYF	TGTGCCAGCATCCAGCGGCCCACAGATACGCAGTATTTT
-	TRBJ2-5	TRBD2	TRBV14	CASSQFSSGQETQYF	TGTGCCAGCAGCCAATTTTCTAGCGGACAAGAGACCCAGTACTTC
-	TRBJ2-7	-	TRBV3-1/TRBV3-2	CASSQDLGEQYF	TGTGCCAGCAGCCAAGATCTAGGCGAGCAGTACTTC
-	TRBJ1-2	-	TRBV2	CASGLPGEPSYTF	TGTGCCAGCGGACTACCTGGAGAACCCAGCTACACCTTC
-	TRBJ2-5	-	TRBV7-2	CASSLAMANQETQYF	TGTGCCAGCAGCTTAGCGATGGCCAACCAAGAGACCCAGTACTTC
-	TRBJ2-5	TRBD1	TRBV30	CAWSVPGQGPTQYF	TGTGCCTGGAGTGTACCGGGACAGGGCCCGACCCAGTACTTC
-	TRBJ1-1	TRBD1	TRBV19	CASSSRQGATEAFF	TGTGCCAGTAGTTCAAGACAGGGGGCTACTGAAGCTTTCTTT
-	TRBJ1-2	-	TRBV6-5	CASYSPYGYTF	TGTGCCAGCTATAGTCCCTATGGCTACACCTTC
-	TRBJ1-2	-	TRBV5-1	CASKPSDDYGYTF	TGCGCCAGCAAACCCTCAGATGACTATGGCTACACCTTC
-	TRBJ1-1	TRBD1	TRBV29-1	CSVESPGGRNTEAFF	TGCAGCGTTGAATCGCCAGGGGGCCGGAACACTGAAGCTTTCTTT
-	TRBJ2-7	-	TRBV28	CASIDGQVKQYF	TGTGCCAGCATTGACGGTCAAGTAAAGCAGTACTTC
-	TRBJ2-5	-	TRBV5-1	CASSLTGLPQETQYF	TGCGCCAGCAGCTTGACCGGGCTCCCACAAGAGACCCAGTACTTC
-	TRBJ2-1	TRBD2	TRBV6-2/TRBV6-3	CASTPGWTSSGSEQFF	TGTGCCAGCACCCCCGGATGGACTAGTTCGGGGAGTGAGCAGTTCTTC
-	TRBJ1-5	-	TRBV19	CASSNSGGSVRGDNQPQHF	TGTGCCAGTAGTAATAGTGGGGGGTCGGTGCGAGGCGACAATCAGCCCCAGCATTTT
once	TRBJ1-6	TRBD1	TRBV7-8	CASQGGGSPLHF	TGTGCCAGCCAGGGGGGGGGCTCACCCCTCCACTTT
few	TRBJ2-3	TRBD2	TRBV5-6	CASSLRGGGFSDTQYF	TGTGCCAGCAGCTTGAGGGGCGGGGGATTCTCAGATACGCAGTATTTT
-	TRBJ1-1	-	TRBV25-1	CASVGASIMAFF	TGTGCCAGCGTCGGTGCTAGTATCATGGCTTTCTTT
once	TRBJ2-5	TRBD2	TRBV6-2/TRBV6-3	CASSYPTLAGAEETQYF	TGTGCCAGCAGTTACCCCACACTAGCGGGGGCCGAAGAGACCCAGTACTTC
-	TRBJ2-2	-	TRBV5-1	CASTGQTNTGELFF	TGCGCCAGTACTGGACAAACGAACACCGGGGAGCTGTTTTTT
-	TRBJ1-1	TRBD1	TRBV6-5	CASTWDSMGTEAFF	TGTGCCAGCACCTGGGACAGCATGGGCACTGAAGCTTTCTTT
-	TRBJ1-1	-	TRBV9	CASSPRDPNTEAFF	TGTGCCAGCAGCCCCAGGGACCCGAACACTGAAGCTTTCTTT
-	TRBJ2-7	TRBD1	TRBV5-6	CASSLTGGEEQYF	TGTGCCAGCAGCTTAACAGGGGGCGAGGAGCAGTACTTC
-	TRBJ1-1	-	TRBV18	CASSPPVLIAGTAFF	TGTGCCAGCTCACCACCCGTCCTGATTGCAGGGACAGCTTTCTTT
-	TRBJ1-5	TRBD1	TRBV5-6	CASSLGQGGQPQHF	TGTGCCAGCAGCTTAGGACAGGGTGGTCAGCCCCAGCATTTT
-	TRBJ2-4	TRBD1	TRBV5-1	CASSSPGGAGNIQYF	TGCGCCAGCAGCTCCCCAGGGGGCGCAGGAAACATTCAGTACTTC
many	TRBJ1-4	-	TRBV5-1	CASSPTVTNEKLFF	TGCGCCAGCAGCCCGACAGTTACTAATGAAAAACTGTTTTTT
-	TRBJ1-4	-	TRBV19	CASSPQTGLNEKLFF	TGTGCCAGTAGTCCCCAGACAGGACTAAATGAAAAACTGTTTTTT
-	TRBJ1-4	TRBD1	TRBV9	CASSPGTGDEKLFF	TGTGCCAGCAGCCCCGGGACAGGGGATGAAAAACTGTTTTTT
-	TRBJ1-5	TRBD1	TRBV9	CASSAGTGAVDQPQHF	TGTGCCAGCAGCGCCGGGACAGGGGCTGTCGATCAGCCCCAGCATTTT
-	TRBJ1-6	-	TRBV14	CASSQDLAYSPLHF	TGTGCCAGCAGCCAAGATTTGGCCTATTCACCCCTCCACTTT
-	TRBJ2-2	-	TRBV5-1	CASNDLGHGELFF	TGCGCCAGCAATGATCTCGGGCACGGGGAGCTGTTTTTT
-	TRBJ2-6	-	TRBV4-1	CASSQDQGEPFSGANVLTF	TGCGCCAGCAGCCAAGATCAAGGGGAACCCTTCTCTGGGGCCAACGTCCTGACTTTC
few	TRBJ2-7	TRBD1	TRBV7-2	CASSLGQGAYEQYF	TGTGCCAGCAGCTTAGGACAGGGAGCCTACGAGCAGTACTTC
-	TRBJ1-5	-	TRBV18	CASSLGNVGNQPQHF	TGTGCCAGCTCACTCGGGAATGTCGGGAATCAGCCCCAGCATTTT
-	TRBJ1-2	-	TRBV3-1/TRBV3-2	CASSARPGDVGYTF	TGTGCCAGCAGCGCCCGGCCAGGGGATGTTGGCTACACCTTC
-	TRBJ1-4	-	TRBV18	CASSPRGTSNEKLFF	TGTGCCAGCTCACCAAGGGGGACGTCTAATGAAAAACTGTTTTTT
-	TRBJ1-2	-	TRBV11-2	CASSQYYGYTF	TGTGCCAGCAGCCAATACTATGGCTACACCTTC
-	TRBJ2-2	TRBD1	TRBV2	CASRTGGISGTGELFF	TGTGCCAGCAGGACAGGGGGCATATCTGGCACCGGGGAGCTGTTTTTT
-	TRBJ1-1	-	TRBV9	CASSPPERNTEAFF	TGTGCCAGCAGCCCCCCCGAAAGGAACACTGAAGCTTTCTTT
-	TRBJ2-7	-	TRBV27	CASRERVGANYEQYF	TGTGCCAGCAGGGAACGTGTGGGGGCTAACTACGAGCAGTACTTC
few	TRBJ1-5	TRBD1	TRBV4-3	CASSQGQGGQPQHF	TGCGCCAGCAGCCAAGGACAGGGTGGTCAGCCCCAGCATTTT
-	TRBJ2-7	TRBD1	TRBV6-5	CASSRGTGGEYEQYF	TGTGCCAGCAGTCGAGGGACAGGGGGCGAGTACGAGCAGTACTTC
-	TRBJ1-3	-	TRBV19	CASFGGSGNTIYF	TGTGCCAGTTTTGGGGGCTCTGGAAACACCATATATTTT